This TCR beta chain was sequenced in a study of metastatic and nonmetastatic thyroid tumors (dated by TCRdb to the early 2020s). A note on the overall study: Repertoires from peripheral blood and from tumor or nodule tissue samples of malignant and benign thyroid patients were compared.

None of the patients had been given any treatment before thyroid surgery. The study retrospectively analysed patient clinical samples collected from the early 2010s to the late 2010s using T-cell receptor beta sequencing. The research as a whole found: In both blood and tumor samples, malignant tumors were reported to have significantly higher TCR beta diversity than benign nodules.

Library generation was performed with PCR. The reads were generated on an Illumina HiSeq 4000. High-throughput sequencing was used to profile the TCR beta-chain CDR3 region of each patient. Under the source paper's analysis protocol: The researchers built a classifier to tell apart papillary thyroid cancer patients with distant metastasis, based on CDR3 differences among clinicopathological groups. The Shannon index was used to assess repertoire diversity, and the Morisita-Horn index was used to assess tumor-blood repertoire similarity. In-frame beta chains were kept once TCRdb had trimmed the public reads at Q25 with fastp and called clones with MiXCR. For this entry, the V and J calls and clone size follow TCRdb and not the study's own pipeline. This sample lists about 7,400 clones; 28% were detected once. Jointly, the top ten make up more than 20% of the sample. This clone came up once. Its antigen specificity is not known. It has no much larger one-base neighbor in the sample; base qualities were not kept. One read alone provides weak support.

There are 15 amino acids in the CDR3, from cysteine to phenylalanine inclusive. Solely the CDR3 DNA is kept, with 45 bases framed from the first base. The V end gives up 1 base and the J end 6 bases, leaving 7 bases in the junction not matched to a gene. Taken from the germline V gene (reference sequence), the CDR1 and CDR2 loops are DFQATT and SNEGSKA. The chain employs TRBV20-1 and TRBJ1-5; the central 9 bases match TRBD1. The specimen was adjacent normal tissue. This TCR derives from a male donor with papillary thyroid cancer or a benign thyroid nodule (not recorded which). Some clones in this sample may be carry-over from other donors' samples. At the DNA level, the sequence is TGCAGTGCTAGAGGAATAACAGGGGGCGGTCAGCCCCAGCATTTT. Translated, this gives CSARGITGGGQPQHF.